This T cell receptor (beta chain) was sequenced during a study of CD8+ T cells in alopecia areata. Study summary: Donor skin was harvested from approximately 6-12-month-old C3H/HeJ mice with spontaneous alopecia and grafted onto approximately 7-11-week-old female C3H/HeJ recipients.

This clone showed up just a few times. Gene names follow the mouse nomenclature. The same CDR3 arises from other DNA sequences in this sample as well. Extracted from the samples, RNA was reverse transcribed into cDNA to serve as the sequencing template. TCRdb's table, derived via immunoSEQ multiplex PCR, lists solely in-frame clones and lacks some. The record shows over 250,000 clones for this sample, with no singletons present. It was with CD4, CD8alpha, NKG2D, NKG2ACE and other markers that pooled cutaneous lymph node cells were sorted. Specimen: CD4+ T cells sorted from a lymph node. This TCR derives from a C3H/HeJ mouse with alopecia areata. Strain haplotype at MHC: H2-k.

The DNA read from the CDR3 is TGTGCCTGGAGTCTAGGCTGGGGGTAT. This codes for CAWSLGWGY. The entire CDR3 reads CAWSLGWGYEQYF. The rearrangement uses TRBV31 and TRBJ2-7; 7 bases align to TRBD2. Coverage ceases 4 residues before the CDR3 finishes, and the germline J gene fills in the end. Looked up from germline, CDR1 is GKSSPN and CDR2 is SITVG. This CDR3 region has 13 residues.